Below are 24 T cell receptor beta chains sequenced from a single sample in a study of vaccination and CD4 T cells after COVID-19. Their cognate antigens are unknown. The Oncomine TCR Beta short-read assay generated sequence data from the DNA of cultured CD4+ T cells. TCRdb ran MiXCR on the PCR reads and lists one entry per CDR3 protein. Here the sample spans 20,000 or so distinct CDR3 sequences, roughly 30% being singletons. Time point meaning: late sampling 161 to 241 days after vaccination in a few convalescent patients. Treatment: approximately nine-day PBMC culture with coronavirus spike peptide pools or control peptides (ViraFEST assay). This specimen was CD4+ T cells from blood, cultured in vitro, taken about 7 months after SARS-CoV-2 vaccination. The source of these receptors is a human donor who had recovered from COVID-19.

The chain is built from TRBV15 and TRBJ2-3; D may match TRBD1 or TRBD2 (5 bases each). The V end lost 8 bases, the J end lost 2 bases, and 11 bases lay between the germline ends. CDR3 size: 13 residues. In germline, CDR1 is LNHNV, CDR2 YYDKDF (reference sequence). The CDR3 spells CATGASFTDTQYF. The CDR3 bases are TGTGCCACCGGGGCTAGCTTCACAGATACGCAGTATTTT.

A few counts support this clonotype. The DNA of the CDR3 is TGTGCCAGCAGTTTAGACAGGGGGCAGGGTACGCAGTATTTT. This encodes CASSLDRGQGTQYF. V is TRBV27 and J is TRBJ2-3, with 10 bases that match TRBD1. CDR1 MNHEY and CDR2 SMNVEV come from the germline V gene (reference sequence). The V gene end was trimmed by 2 bases and the J gene end by 8 bases; junction bases not matched to a gene: 4. The CDR3 has 14 residues.

The V gene is TRBV20-1, the J gene TRBJ2-5; D is ambiguous. The germline V gene has CDR1 DFQATT and CDR2 SNEGSKA (reference sequence). The CDR3 has 9 residues. V was clipped by 5 bases and J by 5 bases, with 3 bases between them. CDR3 coding DNA: TGCAGTGCTCCGGAGACCCAGTACTTC. This translates into CSAPETQYF.

This clonotype was detected only a few times. CDR3 coding DNA: TGTGCCAGCAGTTCGACAGTCTACGAGCAGTACTTC. The encoded protein is CASSSTVYEQYF. V and J are TRBV28 and TRBJ2-7; maybe TRBD1 (5 bases). Germline CDR1 MDHEN, CDR2 SYDVKM. The CDR3 spans 12 residues. Trimming cost V 4 bases and J 3 bases, with 7 bases left between them. Combining the CDR3 with reference TRBV28 and TRBJ2-7 gives the whole variable domain DVKVTQSSRYLVKRTGEKVFLECVQDMDHENMFWYRQDPGLGLRLIYFSYDVKMKEKGDIPEGYSVSREKKERFSLILESASTNQTSMYLCASSSTVYEQYFGPGTRLTVT.

This clonotype was counted a few times. The chain couples TRBV7-2 to TRBJ2-6; D is undetermined. V dropped 1 base and J dropped 0 bases, with 4 bases sitting between them. Germline CDR1 SGHTA, CDR2 FQGNSA. The CDR3 runs 15 residues. The CDR3 DNA is TGTGCCAGCAGCTTAGATACCTCTGGGGCCAACGTCCTGACTTTC. The encoded protein is CASSLDTSGANVLTF.

This chain links TRBV6-2 or TRBV6-3 with TRBJ2-7; D possibly corresponds to TRBD2 (5 bases). V was trimmed by 7 bases and J by 8 bases, leaving 12 bases between them. This CDR3 has 11 amino acids. Looked up from germline, CDR1 is MNHEY and CDR2 is SVGEGT. CDR3 sequence reads: CASTNGVKQYF. CDR3 bases: TGTGCCAGCACCAACGGGGTCAAGCAGTACTTC.

V is TRBV6-1 and J is TRBJ2-2; the match to TRBD2 covers 13 bases. CDR3 length: 17 amino acids. With V trimmed by 8 bases and J by 3 bases, 9 bases remained unmatched. CDR1 is MNHNS and CDR2 is SASEGT in the germline V gene. Here the CDR3 DNA reads TGTGCCAGCGGGGGACTAGCGGGATCCCACGACACCGGGGAGCTGTTTTTT. Translated, it gives CASGGLAGSHDTGELFF.

This sequence joins TRBV20-1 and TRBJ2-7; 10 bases align to TRBD2. The junction had 14 bases not matched to a gene; V was cut back by 4 bases and J by 5 bases. The V gene's germline CDR1 is DFQATT and CDR2 SNEGSKA (reference sequence). The CDR3 is 16 amino acids. The CDR3 coding sequence is TGCAGTGCTACCCGATACAGCGGGAGGGCCGGCGACGAGCAGTACTTC. Amino acids: CSATRYSGRAGDEQYF.

The chain combines TRBV6-2 or TRBV6-3 with TRBJ1-5; tentatively, D is TRBD1 (5 bases). The V gene lost 4 bases and the J gene lost 2 bases, with 9 bases spanning the gap. In germline, CDR1 is MNHEY, CDR2 SVGEGT. The CDR3 spans 14 residues. CDR3 nucleotides: TGTGCCAGCAGTTTCGCAGGGCGCAATCAGCCCCAGCATTTT. Translation: CASSFAGRNQPQHF.

CDR3 in amino acids: CASSYEGQGAYNEQFF. The CDR3, as DNA: TGTGCCAGCAGTTACGAGGGACAGGGGGCCTACAATGAGCAGTTCTTC. The chain links TRBV6-5 to TRBJ2-1; 11 nucleotides match TRBD1. Germline V lookup: CDR1 MNHEY, CDR2 SVGAGI. Germline trimming cut 2 bases from V and 2 bases from J; bases unmatched to any gene: 2. There are 16 residues in the CDR3.

This clonotype was observed a handful of times. This chain uses TRBV6-1 with TRBJ2-5, with D tentatively TRBD1 or TRBD2 (5 bases each). Germline CDR1 MNHNS, CDR2 SASEGT. The CDR3 contains 13 residues. The germline V and J ends were trimmed by 6 bases and 9 bases, with 17 bases remaining between them. The CDR3 reads CASSHPGFGAQYF. The CDR3 DNA sequence: TGTGCCAGCAGCCACCCAGGGTTCGGGGCCCAGTACTTC.

This chain's CDR3 is CASSIMASTDTQYF. In DNA, the CDR3 is TGTGCCAGTAGTATCATGGCTAGCACAGATACGCAGTATTTT. This chain connects TRBV19 to TRBJ2-3; unclear D gene. The CDR3 length is 14 residues. The V gene lost 3 bases and the J gene lost 0 bases, with 7 bases spanning the gap. In germline, CDR1 is LNHDA, CDR2 SQIVND (reference sequence).

The rearrangement uses TRBV28 and TRBJ2-3; possible D gene TRBD1, 6 bases. The CDR3 has 14 residues. V was cut by 4 bases and J by 0 bases, with 8 bases left in between. Germline assignment: CDR1 MDHEN and CDR2 SYDVKM. The CDR3 DNA reads TGTGCCAGCAGTTGGGGGCATAGCACAGATACGCAGTATTTT. This translates into CASSWGHSTDTQYF.

The chain uses TRBV6-5 and TRBJ2-7; 12 positions agree with TRBD2. The germline CDR1 and CDR2 sequences are MNHEY and SVGAGI. The CDR3 is made up of 16 amino acids. V was pared by 2 bases and J by 3 bases, with 5 bases of the junction left unmatched. The CDR3 is CASSYRTSGRIYEQYF. As DNA, the CDR3 is TGTGCCAGCAGTTACCGTACTAGCGGGAGGATCTACGAGCAGTACTTC.

The chain links TRBV24-1 to TRBJ2-1; D gene ambiguous. This CDR3 spans 13 amino acids. Germline lookup yields CDR1 KGHDR and CDR2 SFDVKD. Trimming removed 2 bases from V and 7 bases from J, with 8 bases in between. The DNA of the CDR3 is TGTGCCACCAGTGATTCCCCTAGGAATGAGCAGTTCTTC. It translates to CATSDSPRNEQFF.

This clonotype came up a few times. The chain combines TRBV6-2 or TRBV6-3 with TRBJ2-7, with no clear D. The CDR3 consists of 16 residues. The ends were cut back, 6 bases at V and 3 bases at J, with 21 bases in the middle. Germline V CDR1 and CDR2: MNHEY, SVGEGT. CDR3 in amino acids: CASSPLSAAALYEQYF. The CDR3 nucleotides are TGTGCCAGCAGCCCCCTATCCGCGGCCGCCCTCTACGAGCAGTACTTC.

This clonotype was seen a few times. This chain links TRBV2 with TRBJ2-5, with D maybe TRBD2 (6 bases). The germline V and J ends were trimmed by 7 bases and 0 bases, with 12 bases remaining between them. Germline CDR1 SNHLY, CDR2 FYNNEI. This CDR3 has 14 amino acids. The CDR3 spells CASMAGRYQETQYF. CDR3 coding DNA: TGTGCCAGCATGGCGGGGAGGTACCAAGAGACCCAGTACTTC.

With respect to this clonotype: One end of the junction varies from germline; a read error may be responsible. This chain connects TRBV24-1 to TRBJ1-1, with D possibly being TRBD1 (6 bases). Germline V gene lookup returns CDR1 KGHDR and CDR2 SFDVKD. CDR3 length equals 13 residues. CDR3 coding DNA: TGTGCCGCCAGTGATACTAGGACAGCTGAAGCTTTCTTT. This encodes CAASDTRTAEAFF.

This clonotype was found a few times. The chain employs TRBV2 and TRBJ1-5; D not certain. The V and J ends lost 1 base and 3 bases respectively, with 7 bases between them. This CDR3 is 14 amino acids long. CDR1 and CDR2 from the germline V gene are SNHLY and FYNNEI. CDR3 DNA sequence: TGTGCCAGCAGTGAAGACCGCTTCAATCAGCCCCAGCATTTT. This sequence encodes CASSEDRFNQPQHF.

In its sample, this clonotype was seen a few times. This sequence joins TRBV10-1 and TRBJ2-5, with a weak D call TRBD1 (5 bases). This CDR3 region has 14 residues. Looked up from germline, CDR1 is WNHNN and CDR2 is SYGVQD (reference sequence). The V end lost 2 bases, the J end lost 5 bases, and 12 bases lay between the germline ends. This CDR3 reads CASSEGAARETQYF. CDR3 nucleotide sequence: TGCGCCAGCAGTGAGGGGGCAGCCCGGGAGACCCAGTACTTC.

This chain connects TRBV12-3 or TRBV12-4 to TRBJ2-3; the match to TRBD2 covers 7 bases. This CDR3 contains 15 residues. V lost 5 bases and J lost 4; bases outside the gene matches: 9. The CDR3 loop reads CASSRTSGGPDTQYF. The CDR3 coding sequence is TGTGCCAGCAGTAGGACTAGTGGAGGTCCAGATACGCAGTATTTT.

The rearrangement links TRBV7-6 to TRBJ2-5; unclear D gene. CDR3 length: 14 residues. V lost 1 base, J lost 4 bases, and 10 bases lay in between. Germline lookup yields CDR1 SGHVS and CDR2 FNYEAQ. As DNA, the CDR3 is TGTGCCAGCAGCTTAGTAGGCGGAGCAGAGACCCAGTACTTC. Protein: CASSLVGGAETQYF.

This clonotype was seen a handful of times. V is TRBV20-1 and J is TRBJ1-4; 8 positions agree with TRBD1. CDR1 DFQATT and CDR2 SNEGSKA come from the germline V gene (reference sequence). This CDR3 has 14 residues. V was clipped by 6 bases and J by 7 bases; unmatched bases: 10. CDR3: CSASPTGVGEKLFF. The CDR3, as DNA: TGCAGTGCCAGCCCGACAGGGGTGGGTGAAAAACTGTTTTTT.

This clonotype was counted between two and nine times. This sequence joins TRBV28 and TRBJ1-1, with D perhaps matching TRBD1 (6 bases). The CDR3 spans 14 residues. Between the trimmed V and J ends, which lost 5 bases and 4 bases, there was a span of 14 bases. From germline, CDR1 is MDHEN and CDR2 SYDVKM. CDR3 in DNA: TGTGCCAGCAGTCCCAACAGGGATGGCACTGAAGCTTTCTTT. Amino acid sequence: CASSPNRDGTEAFF.